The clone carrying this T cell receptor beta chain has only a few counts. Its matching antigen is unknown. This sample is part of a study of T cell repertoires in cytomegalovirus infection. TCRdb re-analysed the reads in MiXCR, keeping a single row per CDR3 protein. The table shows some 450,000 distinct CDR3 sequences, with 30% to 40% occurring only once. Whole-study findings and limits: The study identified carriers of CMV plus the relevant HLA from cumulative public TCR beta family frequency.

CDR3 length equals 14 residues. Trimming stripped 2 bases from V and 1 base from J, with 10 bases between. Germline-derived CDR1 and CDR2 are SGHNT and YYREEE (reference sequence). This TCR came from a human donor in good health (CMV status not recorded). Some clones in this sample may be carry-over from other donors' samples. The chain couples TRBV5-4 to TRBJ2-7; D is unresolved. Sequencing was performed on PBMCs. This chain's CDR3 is CASSLGSESYEQYF. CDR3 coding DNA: TGTGCCAGCAGCTTAGGATCGGAATCCTACGAGCAGTACTTC. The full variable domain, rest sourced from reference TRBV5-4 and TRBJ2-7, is ETGVTQSPTHLIKTRGQQVTLRCSSQSGHNTVSWYQQALGQGPQFIFQYYREEENGRGNFPPRFSGLQFPNYSSELNVNALELDDSALYLCASSLGSESYEQYFGPGTRLTVT.